The 21 T cell receptor beta chains in this list originate from one sample, sequenced in a study of T cells in localized non-small cell lung cancer. Some clones are missing from TCRdb's copy, which holds only in-frame ones; the method was immunoSEQ multiplex PCR. The sample includes approximately 28,000 clones, about 80% of them seen just once. This specimen consisted of peripheral blood mononuclear cells, obtained before any cancer treatment. The receptors shown here come from a man aged 35-75 years with stage III lung adenocarcinoma.

The chain recombines TRBV5-1 with TRBJ2-3; tentatively, D is TRBD1 (6 bases). Trimming removed 4 bases at V and 3 bases at J, with 15 bases between. This CDR3 is built from 15 residues. CDR1 is SGHRS, CDR2 YFSETQ, per germline. CDR3 DNA: TGCGCCAGCAGCCCGGGCAGGGGTGTAACAGATACGCAGTATTTT. It codes for CASSPGRGVTDTQYF.

The chain combines TRBV15 with TRBJ1-4; 11 nucleotides match TRBD1. There are 16 residues in the CDR3. Germline-derived CDR1 and CDR2 are LNHNV and YYDKDF (reference sequence). With V trimmed by 5 bases and J by 7 bases, 9 bases remained unmatched. Written as DNA, the CDR3 is TGTGCCACCAGCCCAGACCGGGGGACAGGGGGTGAAAAACTGTTTTTT. Translated: CATSPDRGTGGEKLFF.

The CDR3 bases are TGTGCCAGCAGTTTTCCGGGTTCTGAAGCTTTCTTT. Its protein is CASSFPGSEAFF. The V and J genes are TRBV27 and TRBJ1-1; no firm D call. V was clipped by 3 bases and J by 6 bases, with 8 bases between them. Germline CDR1 is MNHEY and CDR2 is SMNVEV (reference sequence). CDR3 length: 12 amino acids.

This chain connects TRBV7-2 to TRBJ2-6, with D possibly TRBD2 on 7 matching bases. Trimming cost V 1 base and J 1 base, with 17 bases left between them. CDR3 length: 19 residues. Per germline, CDR1 SGHTA and CDR2 FQGNSA. In DNA, the CDR3 is TGTGCCAGCAGCTTAGGGTTTCGCGGGGGACAATCTGGGGCCAACGTCCTGACTTTC. This gives the protein CASSLGFRGGQSGANVLTF.

The chain uses TRBV10-3 and TRBJ1-3; D is possibly TRBD1 (5 bases). CDR3 size: 14 residues. The V end lost 8 bases, the J end lost 0 bases, and 11 bases lay between the germline ends. The germline CDR1 and CDR2 sequences are ENHRY and SYGVKD. CDR3 loop: CAIGDWGSGNTIYF. The CDR3 DNA reads as TGTGCCATCGGGGACTGGGGCTCTGGAAACACCATATATTTT.

The chain combines TRBV5-1 with TRBJ2-3; D unresolved. The germline V gene encodes CDR1 SGHRS and CDR2 YFSETQ. The ends were cut back, 0 bases at V and 3 bases at J, with 8 bases in the middle. The CDR3 runs 14 residues. This CDR3 is CASSLATVTDTQYF. Written as DNA, the CDR3 is TGCGCCAGCAGCTTGGCAACAGTTACAGATACGCAGTATTTT.

The V gene is TRBV2, the J gene TRBJ2-1; 9 bases are shared with TRBD2. Germline lookup yields CDR1 SNHLY and CDR2 FYNNEI. V shed 6 bases, J shed 6 bases, and the junction held 6 bases outside the gene matches. This CDR3 spans 14 amino acids. CDR3 residues: CASRLGLAINEQFF. For the CDR3, the DNA is TGTGCCAGCAGACTGGGACTAGCAATCAATGAGCAGTTCTTC.

The chain carries TRBV4-1 and TRBJ2-5, with D possibly called TRBD1 or TRBD2 (5 bases each). CDR3 size: 16 residues. The V end was cut by 1 base, the J end by 5 bases, with 17 bases between. CDR1 and CDR2 (germline): MGHRA, YSYEKL. CDR3: CASSQGWWGRVETQYF. The CDR3 nucleotides read TGCGCCAGCAGCCAAGGGTGGTGGGGGAGAGTTGAGACCCAGTACTTC.

This chain uses TRBV19 with TRBJ1-5; D perhaps matches TRBD1 (6 bases). Looked up from germline, CDR1 is LNHDA and CDR2 is SQIVND (reference sequence). Trimming removed 0 bases from V and 7 bases from J, with 10 bases in between. The CDR3 is 14 amino acids. The chain's CDR3 is CASSIDRGRQPQHF. CDR3 DNA: TGTGCCAGTAGTATAGATAGGGGGAGACAGCCCCAGCATTTT.

J is TRBJ2-5 and V is TRBV10-3, with D unresolved. The CDR3 covers 14 residues. Deletions cut 4 bases from V and 2 bases from J, with 11 bases between. Germline-derived CDR1 and CDR2 are ENHRY and SYGVKD. DNA of the CDR3: TGTGCCATCAGTGCCTGGGCTAGTCAAGAGACCCAGTACTTC. This codes for CAISAWASQETQYF.

V and J are TRBV6-5 and TRBJ1-3; the D is unclear. This CDR3 has 14 residues. Germline lookup yields CDR1 MNHEY and CDR2 SVGAGI. Between the trimmed V and J ends, which lost 2 bases and 4 bases, there was a span of 9 bases. CDR3 DNA: TGTGCCAGCAGTTACGGAGGGAGCGGAAACACCATATATTTT. Its translation: CASSYGGSGNTIYF.

The J gene is TRBJ1-2, the V gene TRBV5-4; 7 positions match TRBD1. Per the germline V gene, CDR1 is SGHNT and CDR2 is YYREEE (reference sequence). V was clipped by 4 bases and J by 0 bases; unmatched bases: 6. This CDR3 is built from 15 residues. CDR3 region: CASSGTGQSNYGYTF. The CDR3 bases are TGTGCCAGCAGCGGAACGGGACAGTCTAACTATGGCTACACCTTC.

The chain joins TRBV28 to TRBJ1-6; D perhaps matches TRBD1 (6 bases). The CDR3 runs 16 residues. V shed 8 bases and J shed 8 bases, with 22 bases lying between them. Germline V lookup: CDR1 MDHEN, CDR2 SYDVKM. The CDR3 spells CASRGPDPGPYSPLHF. CDR3 nucleotide sequence: TGTGCCAGCCGGGGGCCGGACCCGGGACCGTATTCACCCCTCCACTTT.

This sequence joins TRBV27 and TRBJ1-6; 9 bases fit TRBD1. Per germline, CDR1 MNHEY and CDR2 SMNVEV (reference sequence). The CDR3 totals 16 residues. J gave up 8 bases and V 1 base, and 6 bases lay outside the gene matches. CDR3 in DNA: TGTGCCAGCAGTTTATACGGGGGGACAGGGTATTCACCCCTCCACTTT. This sequence encodes CASSLYGGTGYSPLHF.

This clone was seen only a few times. This sequence joins TRBV6-5 and TRBJ2-5; 10 bases map to TRBD2. Germline V CDR1 and CDR2: MNHEY, SVGAGI. The CDR3 is made up of 12 amino acids. V was pared by 7 bases and J by 7 bases, with 3 bases of the junction left unmatched. CDR3: CASKRLAGTQYF. CDR3 coding DNA: TGTGCCAGCAAGCGACTAGCGGGGACCCAGTACTTC.

The chain is built from TRBV15 and TRBJ1-3; possible D gene TRBD1, 5 bases. The germline V gene has CDR1 LNHNV and CDR2 YYDKDF (reference sequence). The ends were cut back, 0 bases at V and 5 bases at J, with 11 bases in the middle. There are 15 residues in the CDR3. DNA of the CDR3: TGTGCCACCAGCAGAGAGGGGACCGGTAGAAACACCATATATTTT. Translated, it gives CATSREGTGRNTIYF.

The chain recombines TRBV9 with TRBJ2-3; D gene unclear. Deletions cut 4 bases from V and 5 bases from J, with 14 bases between. Germline values: CDR1 SGDLS, CDR2 YYNGEE. This CDR3 is 14 amino acids long. The CDR3 spells CASSNPNQQDTQYF. The CDR3 bases are TGTGCCAGCAGCAACCCCAATCAACAAGATACGCAGTATTTT.

The chain joins TRBV5-5 to TRBJ2-7; 7 nucleotides line up with TRBD2. After removal of 0 bases from V and 2 bases from J, the junction contained 8 bases not matched to a gene. The CDR3 covers 16 residues. Germline V gene lookup returns CDR1 SGHKS and CDR2 YYEKEE (reference sequence). This chain's CDR3 is CASSLAITSAAYEQYF. DNA for the CDR3: TGTGCCAGCAGCTTGGCGATCACTAGCGCGGCCTACGAGCAGTACTTC.

The table lists this clone with a few counts. This sequence joins TRBV6-1 and TRBJ2-5; D tentatively reads TRBD1 or TRBD2 (7 bases each). V dropped 6 bases and J dropped 5 bases, with 13 bases sitting between them. Germline CDR1 and CDR2: MNHNS and SASEGT. This CDR3 region has 13 residues. CDR3 in amino acids: CASSGQGGETQYF. As DNA, the CDR3 is TGTGCCAGCAGCGGGCAGGGGGGGGAGACCCAGTACTTC.

The chain carries TRBV29-1 and TRBJ2-5, with D maybe TRBD2 (6 bases). V lost 2 bases, J lost 4 bases, and 14 bases lay in between. The CDR3 totals 14 residues. CDR1 and CDR2 (germline): SQVTM, ANQGSEA. The CDR3 loop reads CSVERESGGETQYF. The CDR3 nucleotides read TGCAGCGTTGAACGGGAGTCTGGCGGAGAGACCCAGTACTTC.

This sequence joins TRBV5-4 and TRBJ2-2; 7 bases match TRBD2. The CDR3 runs 11 residues. V was clipped by 4 bases and J by 13 bases; unmatched bases: 4. Germline V gene sequence: CDR1 SGHNT, CDR2 YYREEE (reference sequence). The CDR3 region is CASSGEGRLFF. CDR3 sequence (DNA): TGTGCCAGCAGCGGGGAGGGGCGGCTGTTTTTT.